The 17 T cell receptor beta chains presented below share a single source sample, sequenced in a study of blood T cell repertoires in COVID-19. Here immunoSEQ multiplex PCR was the method, and the copy in TCRdb shows in-frame clones only, minus some. The sample includes approximately 200,000 clones, roughly 86% of them seen just once. The sequenced sample consisted of PBMCs or T cells enriched from blood (not recorded which). Every receptor here comes from a man between 18 and 29 years old with acute COVID-19.

This clone was recorded once. CDR3 amino acids: CASSFRQVIQNQPQHF. CDR3 sequence (DNA): TGTGCCAGCAGTTTTCGGCAGGTCATTCAAAATCAGCCCCAGCATTTT. The chain employs TRBV28 and TRBJ1-5; no reliable D call. Germline V gene sequence: CDR1 MDHEN, CDR2 SYDVKM. V dropped 3 bases and J dropped 4 bases, with 16 bases sitting between them. The CDR3 extends over 16 amino acids.

The V and J genes are TRBV9 and TRBJ2-3; D is perhaps TRBD2 (6 bases). Trimming took 3 bases from V and 5 from J, leaving 13 bases between them. Germline values: CDR1 SGDLS, CDR2 YYNGEE. The CDR3 contains 14 residues. CDR3 bases: TGTGCCAGCAGCGGGGGAGGAGGAGGAGATACGCAGTATTTT. It specifies CASSGGGGGDTQYF.

The gene calls are TRBV7-8 and TRBJ2-7; TRBD2 agrees at 10 bases. The CDR3 is made up of 14 amino acids. With V trimmed by 0 bases and J by 4 bases, 0 bases remained unmatched. The V gene's germline CDR1 is SGHVS and CDR2 FQNEAQ. CDR3 amino acids: CASSLAAGGYEQYF. DNA for the CDR3: TGTGCCAGCAGCTTAGCAGCGGGAGGGTACGAGCAGTACTTC.

The genes are TRBV24-1 and TRBJ2-1, with D perhaps matching TRBD2 (6 bases). This CDR3 spans 16 amino acids. Germline loops: CDR1 KGHDR, CDR2 SFDVKD. Trimming left V 2 bases short and J 4 bases short, with 14 bases between. CDR3 sequence: CATSDSSSGPYNEQFF. DNA for the CDR3: TGTGCCACCAGTGATTCCTCCAGCGGGCCGTACAATGAGCAGTTCTTC.

The J gene is TRBJ2-1, the V gene TRBV11-2; 8 bases agree with TRBD2. The V and J ends lost 6 bases and 7 bases, in that order; junction bases with no gene match: 14. The CDR3 runs to 16 residues. Germline V gene sequence: CDR1 SGHAT, CDR2 FQNNGV. CDR3 amino acids: CASSPPGGTSRNEQFF. The CDR3 DNA reads as TGTGCCAGCAGTCCTCCTGGGGGGACTAGTCGGAATGAGCAGTTCTTC.

V and J are TRBV9 and TRBJ2-1; 14 bases are a match to TRBD2. Germline CDR1 is SGDLS and CDR2 is YYNGEE. This CDR3 is 18 amino acids long. V was pared by 3 bases and J by 3 bases, with 8 bases of the junction left unmatched. DNA of the CDR3: TGTGCCAGCAGCGGGGGACTAGCGGGAGAACGGGTCTACAATGAGCAGTTCTTC. Its translation: CASSGGLAGERVYNEQFF.

This clone appeared a single time. V gene TRBV5-6 combines with J gene TRBJ1-2; a weak D match, TRBD1 (6 bases). The CDR3 covers 13 residues. From germline, CDR1 is SGHDT and CDR2 YYEEEE. V lost 2 bases, J lost 4 bases, and 9 bases lay in between. CDR3 sequence (DNA): TGTGCCAGCAGCTTTGGGGACACCTATGGCTACACCTTC. Translating it yields CASSFGDTYGYTF. Together with reference TRBV5-6 and TRBJ1-2, the CDR3 gives the full variable domain: DAGVTQSPTHLIKTRGQQVTLRCSPKSGHDTVSWYQQALGQGPQFIFQYYEEEERQRGNFPDRFSGHQFPNYSSELNVNALLLGDSALYLCASSFGDTYGYTFGSGTRLTVV.

The V and J genes are TRBV4-1 and TRBJ1-2; TRBD1 aligns across 7 bases. This CDR3 has 18 amino acids. Germline V lookup: CDR1 MGHRA, CDR2 YSYEKL. V trimming: 1 base; J trimming: 7 bases; junction bases outside the gene matches: 18. The CDR3 loop is CASSQATGRTGRSGGYTF. In nucleotides, the CDR3 is TGCGCCAGCAGCCAAGCGACAGGGCGGACGGGACGGTCCGGTGGCTACACCTTC.

The chain uses TRBV7-6 and TRBJ2-1, with 11 bases aligning to TRBD2. From germline, CDR1 is SGHVS and CDR2 FNYEAQ. CDR3 length: 17 residues. V lost 4 bases and J lost 5; bases outside the gene matches: 10. DNA of the CDR3: TGTGCCAGCAGCTCCCCTTTCACTAGCGGGAGTAACAATGAGCAGTTCTTC. Translating gives CASSSPFTSGSNNEQFF.

This clone was recorded once. V and J are TRBV6-6 and TRBJ2-2, with 8 bases that match TRBD1. The germline CDR1 and CDR2 sequences are MNHNY and SVGAGI (reference sequence). This CDR3 is 15 amino acids long. J was trimmed by 6 bases and V by 5 bases; bases with no gene match: 8. The CDR3 spells CASSQLGTGSGELFF. DNA of the CDR3: TGTGCCAGCAGTCAACTTGGGACAGGCTCCGGGGAGCTGTTTTTT.

The V call is TRBV5-1, the J call TRBJ2-7; a weak D match, TRBD1 (5 bases). V shed 0 bases and J shed 2 bases, with 12 bases lying between them. Germline V gene data show CDR1 as SGHRS and CDR2 as YFSETQ. The CDR3 has 15 residues. The CDR3 protein is CASSLVGRETYEQYF. CDR3 nucleotides: TGCGCCAGCAGCTTGGTCGGCAGGGAAACCTACGAGCAGTACTTC.

V and J are TRBV9 and TRBJ1-1; possibly TRBD1 for D (6 bases). The CDR3 has 14 residues. Between the trimmed V and J ends, which lost 0 bases and 0 bases, there was a span of 6 bases. CDR1 and CDR2 from the germline V gene are SGDLS and YYNGEE. CDR3 sequence: CASSVDRVNTEAFF. CDR3 sequence (DNA): TGTGCCAGCAGCGTAGACAGGGTGAACACTGAAGCTTTCTTT. The full variable domain, its missing parts supplied by reference TRBV9 and TRBJ1-1, is DSGVTQTPKHLITATGQRVTLRCSPRSGDLSVYWYQQSLDQGLQFLIQYYNGEERAKGNILERFSAQQFPDLHSELNLSSLELGDSALYFCASSVDRVNTEAFFGQGTRLTVV.

This rearrangement joins TRBV19 to TRBJ1-6, with unresolved D. The CDR3 is 13 residues long. Deletions cut 9 bases from V and 13 bases from J, with 19 bases between. Germline V gene sequence: CDR1 LNHDA, CDR2 SQIVND (reference sequence). This chain's CDR3 is CASNFRGQAPLHF. In DNA form, the CDR3 reads TGTGCCAGCAACTTTCGGGGTCAAGCTCCCCTCCACTTT.

This sequence joins TRBV3-1 (or the pseudogene TRBV3-2) and TRBJ2-3; 7 nucleotides agree with TRBD2. Germline lookup yields CDR1 LGHDT and CDR2 YNNKEL (reference sequence). The CDR3 consists of 17 residues. The V gene end was trimmed by 5 bases and the J gene end by 3 bases; junction bases not matched to a gene: 14. CDR3 DNA sequence: TGTGCCAGCAGCGTTATCCTGGCGCGGGAGCAAACAGATACGCAGTATTTT. This codes for CASSVILAREQTDTQYF.

The J gene is TRBJ2-3, the V gene TRBV5-1, with 8 bases identical to TRBD1. Germline V CDR1 and CDR2: SGHRS, YFSETQ. This CDR3 comprises 13 residues. The V gene end was trimmed by 7 bases and the J gene end by 0 bases; junction bases not matched to a gene: 1. Here the CDR3 DNA reads TGCGCCAGCGGGACAGGCAGCACAGATACGCAGTATTTT. Translation: CASGTGSTDTQYF.

The chain combines TRBV28 with TRBJ1-6; the D gene is possibly TRBD1 (6 bases). Trimming removed 10 bases from V and 5 bases from J, with 18 bases in between. CDR3 length equals 15 residues. Germline lookup yields CDR1 MDHEN and CDR2 SYDVKM. The CDR3 sequence is CATLEGAGDNSPLHF. In DNA form, the CDR3 reads TGTGCCACCCTCGAAGGAGCAGGGGATAATTCACCCCTCCACTTT.

The CDR3 DNA reads TGTGCCAGCAGCTTGAGAGCGGGACTTGAGCAGTTCTTC. Translation: CASSLRAGLEQFF. The chain couples TRBV7-3 to TRBJ2-1; 7 nucleotides line up with TRBD2. The J segment lost 9 bases and the V segment lost 3 bases, leaving 5 bases of the junction unmatched. Germline CDR1 is SGHTA and CDR2 is FQGTGA. CDR3 length: 13 residues. Drawing the rest from reference TRBV7-3 and TRBJ2-1, the complete variable domain is GAGVSQTPSNKVTEKGKYVELRCDPISGHTALYWYRQSLGQGPEFLIYFQGTGAADDSGLPNDRFFAVRPEGSVSTLKIQRTERGDSAVYLCASSLRAGLEQFFGPGTRLTVL.